A single sample is the source of the 11 T cell receptor beta chains below, sequenced in a study of cytomegalovirus exposure and HLA in healthy donors. The PCR contained 60 Vbeta and 13 Jbeta primers. Sequenced by immunoSEQ multiplex PCR; TCRdb stores in-frame clones only, minus some. The data contain fewer than 250,000 clones, almost 80% of them seen just once; the ten biggest clones take up 1.5% to 2%. Input material: PBMCs. All receptors come from a male donor in good health and CMV-seronegative.

V is TRBV7-2 and J is TRBJ2-7; tentatively, D is TRBD2 (6 bases). V was cut by 8 bases and J by 0 bases, with 11 bases left in between. The CDR3 consists of 13 residues. Germline CDR1 and CDR2: SGHTA and FQGNSA. The DNA for the CDR3 is TGTGCCAGCGGGGACTTACTCTCCTACGAGCAGTACTTC. It translates to CASGDLLSYEQYF.

This clone was found once. The chain recombines TRBV4-1 with TRBJ2-1, with D perhaps TRBD2 (5 bases). CDR1 and CDR2 from the germline V gene are MGHRA and YSYEKL. V lost 3 bases to trimming and J lost 12 bases, with 15 bases between them. This CDR3 region has 13 residues. This CDR3 is CASSQERHGGQFF. CDR3 sequence (DNA): TGCGCCAGCAGCCAGGAAAGACACGGAGGGCAGTTCTTC.

This clone was seen only a few times. J is TRBJ2-5 and V is TRBV4-3; TRBD2 matches 7 bases. Germline lookup yields CDR1 LGHNA and CDR2 YSLEER. Trimming removed 1 base from V and 5 bases from J; junction bases left unmatched: 10. This CDR3 comprises 16 residues. The CDR3 spells CASSQGAGTTMETQYF. In DNA form, the CDR3 reads TGCGCCAGCAGCCAAGGAGCCGGGACTACCATGGAGACCCAGTACTTC.

This rearrangement joins TRBV19 to TRBJ2-3; a weak D match, TRBD1 (6 bases). The length of the CDR3 is 16 residues. V was clipped by 6 bases and J by 5 bases, with 21 bases between them. CDR1 and CDR2 from the germline V gene are LNHDA and SQIVND (reference sequence). This CDR3 is CASSTRTGTREDTQYF. CDR3 in DNA: TGTGCCAGTAGCACTCGAACCGGGACACGGGAAGATACGCAGTATTTT. Together with reference TRBV19 and TRBJ2-3, the CDR3 gives the full variable domain: DGGITQSPKYLFRKEGQNVTLSCEQNLNHDAMYWYRQDPGQGLRLIYYSQIVNDFQKGDIAEGYSVSREKKESFPLTVTSAQKNPTAFYLCASSTRTGTREDTQYFGPGTRLTVL.

The chain carries TRBV7-6 and TRBJ2-3, with a weak D call TRBD2 (5 bases). Trimming stripped 1 base from V and 4 bases from J, with 15 bases between. Per the germline V gene, CDR1 is SGHVS and CDR2 is FNYEAQ. This CDR3 is built from 16 residues. In DNA form, the CDR3 reads TGTGCCAGCAGCTTAGAGGGTAGAAGTAGCGCAGATACGCAGTATTTT. It encodes CASSLEGRSSADTQYF.

The chain combines TRBV30 with TRBJ1-4, with D possibly matching TRBD1 (5 bases). The germline gives CDR1 GTSNPN, CDR2 SVGIG (reference sequence). CDR3 length: 13 residues. Written as DNA, the CDR3 is TGTGCGGCCGCAGGGTCGTCTAATGAAAAACTGTTTTTT. Protein product: CAAAGSSNEKLFF.

The chain uses TRBV11-2 and TRBJ1-6; D remains ambiguous. The CDR3 loop spans 15 amino acids. CDR1 and CDR2 (germline): SGHAT, FQNNGV. Trimming took 1 base from V and 7 from J, leaving 11 bases between them. CDR3 sequence reads: CASSLVARKNSPLHF. The CDR3 DNA reads as TGTGCCAGCAGCTTAGTCGCCAGAAAAAATTCACCCCTCCACTTT.

The chain employs TRBV21-1 and TRBJ2-2; the table's D gene call, TRBD1, was not cross checked with the DNA. TRBV21-1 is flagged as a pseudogene. This CDR3 spans 16 amino acids. CDR3 amino acids: CASSNLGGADTGELFF. Written as DNA, the CDR3 is TGTGCCAGCAGCAACCTAGGGGGCGCGGACACCGGGGAGCTGTTTTTT.

The chain is built from TRBV6-5 and TRBJ2-1; 8 bases fit TRBD1. Germline loops: CDR1 MNHEY, CDR2 SVGAGI. V lost 4 bases to trimming and J lost 4 bases; unmatched junction nucleotides: 0. The CDR3 length is 13 residues. The CDR3 DNA sequence: TGTGCCAGCAGTTGGGACAGGTACAATGAGCAGTTCTTC. It is translated as CASSWDRYNEQFF.

CDR3 sequence reads: CAISPGQGPEAFF. The CDR3 coding sequence is TGTGCCATCAGTCCGGGACAGGGACCTGAAGCTTTCTTT. This chain uses TRBV10-3 with TRBJ1-1; 9 nucleotides match TRBD1. J gave up 6 bases and V 5 bases, and 4 bases lay outside the gene matches. CDR3 size: 13 residues. Germline V CDR1 and CDR2: ENHRY, SYGVKD.

This clone came up a few times. The rearrangement links TRBV5-1 to TRBJ1-1, with D maybe TRBD1 (6 bases). There are 15 residues in the CDR3. Trimming removed 1 base at V and 4 bases at J, with 14 bases between. Per the germline V gene, CDR1 is SGHRS and CDR2 is YFSETQ. DNA of the CDR3: TGCGCCAGCAGCTTGTCAGGGGCTTTTGTCACTGAAGCTTTCTTT. Protein product: CASSLSGAFVTEAFF.